This T cell receptor (beta chain) was sequenced for a study of identical twins. Carrying unique molecular identifiers, the cDNA also gained a universal primer site through template switching. One entry per CDR3 protein, called by TCRdb with MiXCR from the 5' RACE reads. The data show about 520,000 distinct CDR3 sequences, with 20% to 25% seen just once and about 0.91% held by the top ten. Study-wide results and limits: Sequences that were out-of-frame, alpha and twin-shared displayed an excess of low generation probability.

Only a few counts were recorded for this clonotype. The antigen is undetermined. This sample also belongs to another study, concerning T cells expressing NK-cell markers. That work states: Among eight sequenced donors, seven carried HCMV seropositivity while one was seronegative.

The TCR originated in a woman aged 18 to 35 in good health. The sequencing sample was made of CD4+ T cells sorted from blood.

CDR3 nucleotide sequence: TGTGCCAGCAGTTACTCCGGAGCCAGGACTCATTCACCCCTCCACTTT. Amino acid sequence: CASSYSGARTHSPLHF. The chain uses TRBV6-5 and TRBJ1-6; D not certain. Per the germline V gene, CDR1 is MNHEY and CDR2 is SVGAGI. V gave up 0 bases and J gave up 8 bases, with 14 bases separating them. The CDR3 length is 16 residues.